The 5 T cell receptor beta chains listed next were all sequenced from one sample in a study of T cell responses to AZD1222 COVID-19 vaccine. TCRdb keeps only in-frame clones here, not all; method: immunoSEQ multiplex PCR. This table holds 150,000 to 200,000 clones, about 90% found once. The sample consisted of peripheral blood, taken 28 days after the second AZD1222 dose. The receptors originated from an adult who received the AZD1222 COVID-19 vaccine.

The CDR3 loop is CASTQGGINTGELFF. Here the CDR3 DNA reads TGCGCCAGCACCCAGGGGGGGATTAACACCGGGGAGCTGTTTTTT. The chain joins TRBV5-1 to TRBJ2-2; D may be TRBD1 or TRBD2 (7 bases each). Germline V gene data show CDR1 as SGHRS and CDR2 as YFSETQ. The V end lost 6 bases, the J end lost 2 bases, and 14 bases lay between the germline ends. The CDR3 extends over 15 amino acids.

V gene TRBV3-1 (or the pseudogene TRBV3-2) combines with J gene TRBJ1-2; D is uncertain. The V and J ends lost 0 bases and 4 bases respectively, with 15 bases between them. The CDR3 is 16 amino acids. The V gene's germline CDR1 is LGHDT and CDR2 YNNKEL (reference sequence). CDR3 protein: CASSQDSEALIYGYTF. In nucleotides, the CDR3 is TGTGCCAGCAGCCAAGATAGCGAAGCCCTAATCTATGGCTACACCTTC.

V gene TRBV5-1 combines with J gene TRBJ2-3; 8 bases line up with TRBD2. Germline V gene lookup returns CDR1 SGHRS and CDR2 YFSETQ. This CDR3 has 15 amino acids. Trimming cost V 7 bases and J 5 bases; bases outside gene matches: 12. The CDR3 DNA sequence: TGCGCCAGCCGACCCATAGCGGGGCGGGGAGATACGCAGTATTTT. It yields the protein CASRPIAGRGDTQYF.

CDR3 DNA sequence: TGTGCCTGGAGTGTGGGCTACCAGGGGGCGGATGAAAAACTGTTTTTT. Its protein product is CAWSVGYQGADEKLFF. The rearrangement joins TRBV30 to TRBJ1-4; TRBD1 aligns across 8 bases. This CDR3 comprises 16 residues. V was pared by 0 bases and J by 6 bases, with 9 bases of the junction left unmatched. The germline V gene encodes CDR1 GTSNPN and CDR2 SVGIG (reference sequence).

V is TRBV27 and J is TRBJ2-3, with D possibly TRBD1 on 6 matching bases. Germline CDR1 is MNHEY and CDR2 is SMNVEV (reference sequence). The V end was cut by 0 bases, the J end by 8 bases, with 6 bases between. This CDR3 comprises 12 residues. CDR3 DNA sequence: TGTGCCAGCAGTTTATCAGGGGGTACGCAGTATTTT. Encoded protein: CASSLSGGTQYF.